What follows are 20 T cell receptor beta chains derived from one specimen sequenced in a study of persistence of HIV-infected CD4 T cells. Their antigens remain unidentified. Cells were stimulated with CMV-infected fibroblast lysates at 10 ug/mL. Sorted nonresponding memory CD4+ T cells were CD40L-negative, CD69-negative, CD45RO-high. Sequencing used immunoSEQ version 4 in survey mode. The protocol was immunoSEQ multiplex PCR, while the TCRdb copy is restricted to in-frame clones and leaves out a portion. The data show about 33,000 clones, with roughly 82% seen just once and about 6% held by the top ten. Material: CD4+ T cells sorted from PBMCs after roughly 18-hour stimulation, obtained from a patient who received antiretroviral therapy. The origin of the receptors is an adult woman with HIV who was CMV-seropositive.

This clone has just a few counts. V and J are TRBV6-5 and TRBJ1-1; 7 nucleotides line up with TRBD1. Germline V CDR1 and CDR2: MNHEY, SVGAGI. The CDR3 length is 11 residues. V was pared by 2 bases and J by 11 bases, with 2 bases of the junction left unmatched. The CDR3 DNA reads TGTGCCAGCAGTTACGGGACAGCGGCTTTCTTT. Translating gives CASSYGTAAFF.

This sequence joins TRBV3-1 (or the pseudogene TRBV3-2) and TRBJ2-1, with TRBD2 identical over 8 bases. In germline, CDR1 is LGHDT, CDR2 YNNKEL (reference sequence). J gave up 3 bases and V 7 bases, and 8 bases lay outside the gene matches. The CDR3 is 15 residues long. In DNA, the CDR3 is TGTGCCAGCACCACTGGACTAGCCTACTACAATGAGCAGTTCTTC. Protein sequence: CASTTGLAYYNEQFF.

This sequence joins TRBV29-1 and TRBJ1-1; D remains unclear. The CDR3 sequence is 11 residues long. Germline V CDR1 and CDR2: SQVTM, ANQGSEA. Trimming left V 5 bases short and J 1 base short, with 5 bases between. The CDR3 here is CSVLSNTEAFF. The CDR3 bases are TGCAGCGTTCTATCGAACACTGAAGCTTTCTTT.

This clone is a singleton in its sample. The chain joins TRBV11-3 to TRBJ1-6; D is ambiguous. CDR1 SGHNT and CDR2 YENEEA come from the germline V gene. CDR3 length: 12 amino acids. V was trimmed by 2 bases and J by 11 bases, leaving 7 bases between them. The CDR3 spells CASSLTRPPLHF. The CDR3 bases are TGTGCCAGCAGCTTAACTCGGCCACCCCTCCACTTT.

The chain uses TRBV28 and TRBJ2-2, with 9 positions matching TRBD1. This CDR3 has 15 residues. Germline values: CDR1 MDHEN, CDR2 SYDVKM. The V segment lost 2 bases and the J segment 7 bases; nucleotides outside the gene matches: 5. The CDR3 region has the DNA TGTGCCAGCAGTTTAATACAGGGGGCAGGCGGGGAGCTGTTTTTT. Protein: CASSLIQGAGGELFF.

The chain couples TRBV5-1 to TRBJ1-4; D is uncertain. Trimming cost V 0 bases and J 7 bases, with 13 bases left between them. The CDR3 has 15 residues. Germline lookup yields CDR1 SGHRS and CDR2 YFSETQ. Written as DNA, the CDR3 is TGCGCCAGCAGCTTGGCCCCGGGATTACCTGAAAAACTGTTTTTT. Translation: CASSLAPGLPEKLFF.

The chain is built from TRBV7-2 and TRBJ2-5; no clear D. Germline CDR1 and CDR2: SGHTA and FQGNSA. Trimming removed 1 base at V and 3 bases at J, with 9 bases between. CDR3 size: 14 residues. The CDR3 bases are TGTGCCAGCAGCTTAGACCCCACTAAAGAGACCCAGTACTTC. It yields the protein CASSLDPTKETQYF.

V gene TRBV24-1 combines with J gene TRBJ1-2; D gene uncertain. The ends were cut back, 2 bases at V and 4 bases at J, with 4 bases in the middle. In germline, CDR1 is KGHDR, CDR2 SFDVKD. This CDR3 comprises 12 residues. This chain's CDR3 is CATSDSAYGYTF. In DNA, the CDR3 is TGTGCCACCAGTGATTCGGCCTATGGCTACACCTTC.

The gene calls are TRBV7-9 and TRBJ1-3; the D is unclear. V lost 7 bases and J 4 bases, leaving 17 bases between the germline ends. The length of the CDR3 is 15 residues. Germline CDR1 SEHNR, CDR2 FQNEAQ (reference sequence). The CDR3 protein is CASKPVPKVGNTIYF. CDR3 DNA: TGTGCCAGCAAACCGGTCCCAAAGGTCGGAAACACCATATATTTT.

The chain carries TRBV24-1 and TRBJ2-2, with D possibly matching TRBD1 (5 bases). CDR3 length: 14 amino acids. Trimming left V 6 bases short and J 5 bases short, with 12 bases between. The germline CDR1 and CDR2 sequences are KGHDR and SFDVKD. As DNA, the CDR3 is TGTGCCACCAGTACCGGACATACAACCGGGGAGCTGTTTTTT. Amino acid sequence: CATSTGHTTGELFF.

The V and J genes are TRBV19 and TRBJ2-3, with 10 nucleotides matching TRBD2. Germline lookup yields CDR1 LNHDA and CDR2 SQIVND (reference sequence). There are 16 residues in the CDR3. V lost 5 bases and J lost 4; bases outside the gene matches: 9. The CDR3 coding sequence is TGTGCCAGTAGTGATCGGGGACTAGCGACCTCAGATACGCAGTATTTT. Its protein product is CASSDRGLATSDTQYF.

The V and J genes are TRBV7-8 and TRBJ2-3; the match to TRBD2 covers 13 bases. CDR1 and CDR2 (germline): SGHVS, FQNEAQ. J gave up 0 bases and V 5 bases, and 5 bases lay outside the gene matches. The CDR3 is 17 residues long. CDR3 in amino acids: CASSRGTSGASTDTQYF. CDR3 bases: TGTGCCAGCAGCAGAGGGACTAGCGGGGCTAGCACAGATACGCAGTATTTT.

This clone is a singleton in its sample. The chain joins TRBV5-1 to TRBJ2-7; 7 nucleotides match TRBD1. Looked up from germline, CDR1 is SGHRS and CDR2 is YFSETQ. V lost 0 bases and J lost 3; bases outside the gene matches: 6. CDR3 length: 15 amino acids. CDR3: CASSLGHGTVYEQYF. The CDR3 DNA is TGCGCCAGCAGCTTGGGCCATGGGACAGTCTACGAGCAGTACTTC.

This chain joins TRBV11-3 and TRBJ1-2, with 12 bases matching TRBD1. Trimming took 3 bases from V and 5 from J; bases not matched to a gene: 10. The CDR3 runs 17 residues. Germline V CDR1 and CDR2: SGHNT, YENEEA. This chain's CDR3 is CASSLAGTGGARYGYTF. In DNA, the CDR3 is TGTGCCAGCAGCTTGGCCGGGACAGGGGGCGCGCGGTATGGCTACACCTTC.

Remarks on this clone: This sample also contains other DNA sequences that code for the same CDR3. The genes are TRBV18 and TRBJ1-5; weak D call: TRBD1 (5 bases). The germline V gene has CDR1 KGHSH and CDR2 LQKENI. The V end lost 2 bases, the J end lost 4 bases, and 9 bases lay between the germline ends. CDR3 length equals 14 residues. CDR3 protein: CASSPGGRNQPQHF. The CDR3 coding sequence is TGTGCCAGCTCACCAGGGGGTCGGAATCAGCCCCAGCATTTT.

The rearrangement links TRBV5-5 to TRBJ1-4; 8 bases fit TRBD1. The CDR3 has 14 amino acids. CDR1 and CDR2 from the germline V gene are SGHKS and YYEKEE (reference sequence). V shed 1 base, J shed 8 bases, and the junction held 4 bases outside the gene matches. CDR3 nucleotides: TGTGCCAGCAGCTTGTTCCAGGGGGCGGAAAAACTGTTTTTT. It yields the protein CASSLFQGAEKLFF.

This sequence joins TRBV5-6 and TRBJ2-7, with D perhaps matching TRBD2 (5 bases). V was trimmed by 3 bases and J by 7 bases, leaving 11 bases between them. There are 12 residues in the CDR3. Germline V gene data show CDR1 as SGHDT and CDR2 as YYEEEE. CDR3 sequence (DNA): TGTGCCAGCAGCTCCCCCCGGGGTGAGCAGTACTTC. Protein: CASSSPRGEQYF.

This clone appeared a single time. The chain couples TRBV3-1 (or the pseudogene TRBV3-2) to TRBJ1-1; unclear D gene. This CDR3 comprises 14 residues. CDR1 is LGHDT, CDR2 YNNKEL, per germline (reference sequence). The V end lost 5 bases, the J end lost 0 bases, and 10 bases lay between the germline ends. Here the CDR3 reads CASSARGMNTEAFF. The CDR3 coding sequence is TGTGCCAGCAGCGCCCGCGGTATGAACACTGAAGCTTTCTTT.

J is TRBJ2-2 and V is TRBV6-5, with TRBD1 identical over 7 bases. There are 15 residues in the CDR3. Germline V gene sequence: CDR1 MNHEY, CDR2 SVGAGI. After removal of 7 bases from V and 5 bases from J, the junction contained 10 bases not matched to a gene. DNA of the CDR3: TGTGCCAGCACCCCGATGGCCAGGGGGACCGGGGAGCTGTTTTTT. Translation: CASTPMARGTGELFF.

The rearrangement links TRBV7-2 to TRBJ1-5; 11 bases fit TRBD1. The germline V gene has CDR1 SGHTA and CDR2 FQGNSA. V trimming: 1 base; J trimming: 7 bases; junction bases outside the gene matches: 3. CDR3 size: 15 residues. The CDR3 is CASSLVGQGEQPQHF. The CDR3 coding sequence is TGTGCCAGCAGCTTAGTGGGACAGGGGGAACAGCCCCAGCATTTT.